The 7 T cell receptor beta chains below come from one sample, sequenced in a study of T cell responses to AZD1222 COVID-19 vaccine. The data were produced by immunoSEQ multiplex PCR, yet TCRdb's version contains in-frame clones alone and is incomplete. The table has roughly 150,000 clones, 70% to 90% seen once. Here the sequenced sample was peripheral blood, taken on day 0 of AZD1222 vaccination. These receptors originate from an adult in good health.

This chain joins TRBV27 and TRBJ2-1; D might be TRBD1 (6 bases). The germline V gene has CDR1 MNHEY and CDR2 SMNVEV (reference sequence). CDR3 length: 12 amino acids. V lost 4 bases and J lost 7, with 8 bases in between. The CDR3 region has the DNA TGTGCCAGCAGTTCACAGGGTAATGAGCAGTTCTTC. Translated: CASSSQGNEQFF.

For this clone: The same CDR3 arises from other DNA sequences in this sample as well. CDR3 protein: CASSVGYNEQFF. The CDR3 DNA reads TGTGCCAGCAGCGTAGGCTACAATGAGCAGTTCTTC. This chain connects TRBV9 to TRBJ2-1; D unresolved. Germline lookup yields CDR1 SGDLS and CDR2 YYNGEE. CDR3 length: 12 residues. V dropped 0 bases and J dropped 3 bases, with 1 base sitting between them.

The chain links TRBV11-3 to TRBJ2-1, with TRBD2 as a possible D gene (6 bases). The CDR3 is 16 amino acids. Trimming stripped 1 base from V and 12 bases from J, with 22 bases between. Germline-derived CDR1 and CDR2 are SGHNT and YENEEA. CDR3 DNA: TGTGCCAGCAGCTTAGGGTTCCGGGAGTCCTCCCAGGGGCAGTTCTTC. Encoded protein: CASSLGFRESSQGQFF.

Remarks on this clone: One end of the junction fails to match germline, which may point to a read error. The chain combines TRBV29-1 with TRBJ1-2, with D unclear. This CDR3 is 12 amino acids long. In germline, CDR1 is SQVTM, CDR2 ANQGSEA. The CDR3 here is CSAGADFYDYTF. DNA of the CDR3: TGCAGTGCGGGTGCGGACTTCTATGACTACACCTTC.

The chain's CDR3 is CASSQPGQGSYGYTF. As DNA, the CDR3 is TGTGCCAGCAGCCAACCGGGACAGGGATCCTATGGCTACACCTTC. The V call is TRBV6-5, the J call TRBJ1-2; 9 bases match TRBD1. Germline lookup yields CDR1 MNHEY and CDR2 SVGAGI. The CDR3 loop spans 15 amino acids. J gave up 4 bases and V 6 bases, and 9 bases lay outside the gene matches.

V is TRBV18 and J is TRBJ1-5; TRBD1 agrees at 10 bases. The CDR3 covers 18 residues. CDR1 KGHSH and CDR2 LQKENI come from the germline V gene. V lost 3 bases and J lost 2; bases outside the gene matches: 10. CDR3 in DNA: TGTGCCAGCTCACCCGGGGTAAGACAGGGGGCAGGCAATCAGCCCCAGCATTTT. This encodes CASSPGVRQGAGNQPQHF.

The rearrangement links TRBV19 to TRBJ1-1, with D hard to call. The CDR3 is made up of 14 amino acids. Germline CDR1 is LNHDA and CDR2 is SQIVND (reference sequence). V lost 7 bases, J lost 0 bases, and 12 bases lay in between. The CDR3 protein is CASKEGPMNTEAFF. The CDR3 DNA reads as TGTGCCAGTAAAGAGGGTCCCATGAACACTGAAGCTTTCTTT. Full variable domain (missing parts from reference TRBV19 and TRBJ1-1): DGGITQSPKYLFRKEGQNVTLSCEQNLNHDAMYWYRQDPGQGLRLIYYSQIVNDFQKGDIAEGYSVSREKKESFPLTVTSAQKNPTAFYLCASKEGPMNTEAFFGQGTRLTVV.